These 9 T cell receptor beta chains were sequenced from one sample in a study of cytomegalovirus exposure and HLA in healthy donors. This table comes from immunoSEQ multiplex PCR, and its TCRdb copy is limited to in-frame clones, with some not included. The profile shows more than 95,000 clones, approximately 86% of them singletons. The sample taken for sequencing was PBMCs. These receptors all come from a man between 18 and 35 years old in good health and CMV-seropositive.

The chain uses TRBV6-5 and TRBJ2-1; possible D gene TRBD2, 5 bases. The CDR3 is 16 amino acids. V lost 0 bases and J 0 bases, leaving 9 bases between the germline ends. CDR1 and CDR2 from the germline V gene are MNHEY and SVGAGI. Here the CDR3 reads CASSYSRVRSYNEQFF. CDR3 bases: TGTGCCAGCAGTTACTCGAGGGTCCGCTCCTACAATGAGCAGTTCTTC.

This chain uses TRBV11-2 with TRBJ2-3, with 8 bases lining up with TRBD2. This CDR3 contains 17 residues. V was clipped by 1 base and J by 5 bases; unmatched bases: 11. The germline V gene encodes CDR1 SGHAT and CDR2 FQNNGV. CDR3 residues: CASSLGHRGGRGDTQYF. In DNA form, the CDR3 reads TGTGCCAGCAGCTTAGGGCATCGGGGGGGCCGGGGAGATACGCAGTATTTT. Using reference TRBV11-2 and TRBJ2-3 for the parts outside the CDR3, the full variable domain is EAGVAQSPRYKIIEKRQSVAFWCNPISGHATLYWYQQILGQGPKLLIQFQNNGVVDDSQLPKDRFSAERLKGVDSTLKIQPAKLEDSAVYLCASSLGHRGGRGDTQYFGPGTRLTVL.

This clone was seen a single time. CDR3 in DNA: TGTGCCAGCAGTGTGAACAGGGGTGGGCAAGCTTTCTTT. It translates to CASSVNRGGQAFF. This rearrangement joins TRBV27 to TRBJ1-1; 7 nucleotides agree with TRBD1. The CDR3 is made up of 13 amino acids. CDR1 and CDR2 (germline): MNHEY, SMNVEV (reference sequence). Unmatched junction bases numbered 9, after V lost 5 bases and J lost 9 bases.

The J gene is TRBJ2-6, the V gene TRBV28; 8 bases agree with TRBD1. Germline V gives CDR1 MDHEN, CDR2 SYDVKM. CDR3 length: 18 residues. Losses at the gene ends were 3 bases for V and 0 bases for J; bases not matched to a gene: 7. CDR3 in amino acids: CASSLDRTGSSGANVLTF. The CDR3 DNA reads TGTGCCAGCAGTTTGGATAGGACAGGGAGCTCTGGGGCCAACGTCCTGACTTTC.

The gene calls are TRBV10-3 and TRBJ2-5, with 7 bases identical to TRBD1. CDR3 length: 12 residues. Germline trimming cut 10 bases from V and 1 base from J; bases unmatched to any gene: 3. Germline-derived CDR1 and CDR2 are ENHRY and SYGVKD. CDR3 in DNA: TGTGCCACCGGGACAGCCCAAGAGACCCAGTACTTC. Translation: CATGTAQETQYF.

This clone was picked up a small number of times. V is TRBV11-2 and J is TRBJ1-1; the D is unclear. CDR1 SGHAT and CDR2 FQNNGV come from the germline V gene. Trimming pared 3 bases from V and 4 bases from J, leaving 9 bases between. The CDR3 extends over 13 amino acids. The CDR3: CASSLAVSTEAFF. The DNA for the CDR3 is TGTGCCAGCAGCTTGGCGGTTTCCACTGAAGCTTTCTTT.

The chain recombines TRBV18 with TRBJ2-2; 8 bases are shared with TRBD1. V was pared by 2 bases and J by 4 bases, with 15 bases of the junction left unmatched. The germline V gene encodes CDR1 KGHSH and CDR2 LQKENI. This CDR3 contains 19 residues. CDR3 bases: TGTGCCAGCTCACCAAGAGACAGGGGAAAGTTTGATGGCACCGGGGAGCTGTTTTTT. This translates into CASSPRDRGKFDGTGELFF. Using reference TRBV18 and TRBJ2-2 for the parts outside the CDR3, the full variable domain is NAGVMQNPRHLVRRRGQEARLRCSPMKGHSHVYWYRQLPEEGLKFMVYLQKENIIDESGMPKERFSAEFPKEGPSILRIQQVVRGDSAAYFCASSPRDRGKFDGTGELFFGEGSRLTVL.

The gene calls are TRBV7-2 and TRBJ1-6; possibly TRBD1 for D (5 bases). The CDR3 covers 14 residues. Germline CDR1 and CDR2: SGHTA and FQGNSA. The V end was cut by 5 bases, the J end by 6 bases, with 11 bases between. CDR3 sequence: CASSPQGFNSPLHF. CDR3 nucleotides: TGTGCCAGCAGCCCCCAGGGATTTAATTCACCCCTCCACTTT.

This rearrangement joins TRBV27 to TRBJ1-5; D is unresolved. Germline V lookup: CDR1 MNHEY, CDR2 SMNVEV (reference sequence). The CDR3 length is 13 residues. Trimming stripped 2 bases from V and 7 bases from J, with 9 bases between. The CDR3 DNA reads as TGTGCCAGCAGTTTAATTTCCAGGCAGCCCCAGCATTTT. It translates to CASSLISRQPQHF.